This T cell receptor (beta chain) was retrieved from a study of blood T cell repertoires in COVID-19 (dated by TCRdb to about 2020). General notes on the study: Collaborator samples came from the United States, Italy and Spain and covered acute and convalescent phases of COVID-19. The material from the prospective study consisted of cDNA or gDNA derived from T cells, B-cell-depleted T cells, or PBMCs. Subjects who had been exposed to COVID-19, were actively infected with it, or had recovered from it provided the deeply sampled blood TCRbeta repertoires that made up the dataset. The repertoires were made available in a free public database intended to serve as a resource for research on the immune response to SARS-CoV-2. Samples came from the ongoing ImmuneRACE study (first 160 participants) plus 1,254 subjects from 6 global collaborators. A de-identified subject ID, COVID-19 status, age in years and sex were almost always included in the sample metadata. Where HLA class I and class II types were available, the types were taken from metadata supplied by the sample provider, not from assay-based typing.

The paper as a whole reports these results and caveats: The amount of clinical and demographic metadata varied by source and participant and was provided uncurated.

The immunoSEQ Assay, a bias-controlled multiplex PCR, was used to amplify TCRbeta CDR3 regions from genomic DNA. The published analysis was carried out like this. Nucleated cell counts per sample were estimated from amplification of reference gene primers within the assay. To quantify the absolute abundance of each unique TCRbeta CDR3 rearrangement, sequence reads were collapsed and filtered. For each sample, productive Simpson clonality was calculated as the square root of Simpson's diversity index across productive rearrangements. TCRdb took this table from immuneACCESS and kept in-frame rearrangements with V and J called. Such tables lack part of the clones; where checked against another copy, unresolved V genes explain under half of the gap, and the rest is unexplained. Clone size and the V and J calls come from that table; the DNA yielded D and trimming. The sample has 300,000 to 500,000 clones on record, around 87% of them singletons. The top ten clonotypes cover approximately 0.96% of the sample.

Notes on this clone: Its antigen specificity is not known. No clone much larger than this one lies a single base away; base qualities are absent.

Enrolling through a virtual design, the prospective study's participants ranged in age from roughly 18 to 89 years and lived across roughly 23 United States geographic areas. In the prospective study, cohorts were assigned on the basis of participant-reported clinical history obtained from a screening survey and a study questionnaire. Each participant in the prospective study had whole blood, serum and a nasopharyngeal or oropharyngeal swab collected by mobile phlebotomists. Participants in the prospective study had the option to provide additional blood draws and questionnaires over a roughly two-month period. Prospective study blood samples were shipped either frozen or at room temperature before DNA extraction. According to the germline V gene (reference sequence), CDR1 reads GTSNPN and CDR2 reads SVGIG. V sheds 1 base and J sheds 5 bases, leaving 12 bases between their ends. The CDR3, cysteine through phenylalanine, is 15 amino acids long. Only the CDR3 part of the read is kept: 45 bases, read in frame from the first base.

The sequenced sample consisted of PBMCs or T cells enriched from blood (not recorded which). The rearrangement joined TRBV30 to TRBJ1-6; TRBD1 is possibly the D segment (5 matching bases). The receptor's source is a woman aged 30 to 39 with acute COVID-19. The CDR3 amino acid sequence is: CAWSGGGFHNSPLHF. The nucleotides read TGTGCCTGGAGTGGGGGGGGGTTTCATAATTCACCCCTCCACTTT.